The 30 T cell receptor beta chains below all came from one sample that was sequenced in a study of Ad26.COV2.S vaccination and SARS-CoV-2 variants. This table comes from immunoSEQ multiplex PCR, and its TCRdb copy is limited to in-frame clones, with some not included. Of approximately 480,000 clones in the sample, 70% to 90% were seen once. Treatment specified: about 20 received Ad26.COV2.S at low or high dose, single or two shots; about 5 received placebo; per-sample allocation not given. Samples came from day 63 after the first vaccine or placebo injection. The starting material was peripheral blood, obtained in a trial of Ad26.COV2.S vaccine versus placebo. These receptors originate from a person aged 18-60 years who received the Ad26.COV2.S COVID-19 vaccine or a placebo.

Notes on this clone: This specimen includes other DNA sequences encoding the same CDR3. The chain uses TRBV19 and TRBJ1-4; D possibly corresponds to TRBD1 (6 bases). This CDR3 is built from 14 residues. Germline CDR1 LNHDA, CDR2 SQIVND (reference sequence). Between the trimmed V and J ends, which lost 4 bases and 4 bases, there was a span of 10 bases. The CDR3 DNA follows: TGTGCCAGTAGTACTCGGGGGCTTAATGAAAAACTGTTTTTT. Its translation: CASSTRGLNEKLFF.

The rearrangement links TRBV28 to TRBJ1-2, with D possibly matching TRBD1 (6 bases). Germline CDR1 MDHEN, CDR2 SYDVKM. The CDR3 totals 16 residues. Trimming took off 4 bases at V and 5 bases at J, with 20 bases between the two ends. The CDR3 loop is CASSSRGGGGTYGYTF. The DNA of the CDR3 is TGTGCCAGCAGTTCCCGGGGTGGGGGCGGAACTTATGGCTACACCTTC.

The genes are TRBV30 and TRBJ1-6, with 7 bases identical to TRBD1. This CDR3 is 16 amino acids long. The germline CDR1 and CDR2 sequences are GTSNPN and SVGIG (reference sequence). V lost 1 base, J lost 10 bases, and 13 bases stayed unmatched. This CDR3 reads CAWSAGTARGNSPLHF. CDR3 DNA sequence: TGTGCCTGGAGTGCCGGGACAGCGAGGGGAAACTCACCCCTCCACTTT.

The chain combines TRBV28 with TRBJ1-2; D might be TRBD1 (6 bases). Trimming shortened V by 4 bases and J by 4 bases, and 10 bases separated the two germline ends. The CDR3 totals 13 residues. From germline, CDR1 is MDHEN and CDR2 SYDVKM. The CDR3 coding sequence is TGTGCCAGCAGTTCCCGGGACATCTATGGCTACACCTTC. Amino acids: CASSSRDIYGYTF.

The chain is built from TRBV23-1 and TRBJ1-4; D remains ambiguous. TRBV23-1 is identified as an open reading frame with a role that is uncertain. This CDR3 comprises 15 residues. Trimming removed 5 bases at V and 5 bases at J, with 15 bases between. The CDR3 DNA is TGCGCCAGCAGTACCGGACCGGATCTGAATGAAAAACTGTTTTTT. Protein product: CASSTGPDLNEKLFF.

V gene TRBV18 combines with J gene TRBJ1-5; D not resolved. Germline V gives CDR1 KGHSH, CDR2 LQKENI. The CDR3 extends over 17 amino acids. Trimming took off 3 bases at V and 3 bases at J, with 18 bases between the two ends. The CDR3 here is CASSPQTPSRSNQPQHF. As DNA, the CDR3 is TGTGCCAGCTCACCCCAGACCCCTTCCAGGTCCAATCAGCCCCAGCATTTT.

This clone was counted a few times. This CDR3 is CASSKEPTNTGELFF. Here the CDR3 DNA reads TGTGCCAGCAGCAAGGAGCCGACGAACACCGGGGAGCTGTTTTTT. The chain couples TRBV7-2 to TRBJ2-2, with D hard to call. There are 15 residues in the CDR3. CDR1 and CDR2 (germline): SGHTA, FQGNSA. V lost 5 bases to trimming and J lost 0 bases, with 10 bases between them.

The chain couples TRBV19 to TRBJ1-5; no reliable D call. Germline loops: CDR1 LNHDA, CDR2 SQIVND (reference sequence). This CDR3 spans 13 amino acids. The V end lost 3 bases, the J end lost 6 bases, and 9 bases lay between the germline ends. The CDR3 here is CASSIAILQPQHF. In nucleotides, the CDR3 is TGTGCCAGTAGTATTGCCATCCTTCAGCCCCAGCATTTT.

The chain employs TRBV30 and TRBJ1-6; possible D gene TRBD1, 6 bases. Germline values: CDR1 GTSNPN, CDR2 SVGIG (reference sequence). CDR3 size: 14 residues. V lost 4 bases, J lost 12 bases, and 19 bases lay in between. CDR3 bases: TGTGCCTGGAATCAACGCCCAGGGGATGAACCCCTCCACTTT. Amino acids: CAWNQRPGDEPLHF.

V gene TRBV7-2 combines with J gene TRBJ2-7; 8 bases are shared with TRBD1. This CDR3 region has 15 residues. After removal of 3 bases from V and 3 bases from J, the junction contained 7 bases not matched to a gene. CDR1 and CDR2 from the germline V gene are SGHTA and FQGNSA. Written as DNA, the CDR3 is TGTGCCAGCAGCTTGACCCAGGGGGCCGGCTACGAGCAGTACTTC. Its protein product is CASSLTQGAGYEQYF.

This sequence joins TRBV3-1 (or the pseudogene TRBV3-2) and TRBJ1-2, with no clear D. Germline CDR1 is LGHDT and CDR2 is YNNKEL (reference sequence). Trimming left V 2 bases short and J 4 bases short, with 11 bases between. The CDR3 totals 14 residues. DNA of the CDR3: TGTGCCAGCAGCCAACGAGGGAAGGGCTATGGCTACACCTTC. Protein product: CASSQRGKGYGYTF.

The chain uses TRBV7-2 and TRBJ2-1; TRBD2 aligns across 9 bases. The CDR3 is 19 residues long. CDR1 is SGHTA, CDR2 FQGNSA, per germline. The V and J ends lost 6 bases and 2 bases, in that order; junction bases with no gene match: 17. The CDR3 is CASRSPAASGTRTYNEQFF. The CDR3 nucleotides read TGTGCCAGCAGGTCTCCGGCGGCTAGCGGGACCCGAACCTACAATGAGCAGTTCTTC.

The chain carries TRBV9 and TRBJ2-1, with 7 bases that match TRBD1. CDR3 length: 16 amino acids. V trimming: 3 bases; J trimming: 4 bases; junction bases outside the gene matches: 10. Germline CDR1 and CDR2: SGDLS and YYNGEE. CDR3 residues: CASSASPGTAYNEQFF. The CDR3 DNA sequence: TGTGCCAGCAGCGCCTCCCCCGGGACAGCGTACAATGAGCAGTTCTTC.

This chain joins TRBV6-5 and TRBJ1-2; 8 nucleotides align to TRBD1. This CDR3 spans 13 amino acids. Germline V gene data show CDR1 as MNHEY and CDR2 as SVGAGI. Unmatched junction bases numbered 5, after V lost 5 bases and J lost 6 bases. CDR3: CASSKTGGDGYTF. The CDR3 DNA is TGTGCCAGCAGTAAAACAGGGGGGGATGGCTACACCTTC.

CDR3 sequence: CASIHPTSGVTDTQYF. DNA for the CDR3: TGTGCCAGCATCCACCCGACTAGCGGGGTCACAGATACGCAGTATTTT. This chain links TRBV5-8 with TRBJ2-3, with TRBD2 identical over 11 bases. The CDR3 totals 16 residues. Germline loops: CDR1 SGHTS, CDR2 YDEGEE. The V gene end was trimmed by 6 bases and the J gene end by 2 bases; junction bases not matched to a gene: 8.

The CDR3 bases are TGTGCCAGCAGTTTGAGGACGGAGAGAGCTTTCTTT. Its protein product is CASSLRTERAFF. The genes are TRBV12-3 or TRBV12-4 and TRBJ1-1; D gene ambiguous. This CDR3 is 12 amino acids long. V gave up 3 bases and J gave up 10 bases, with 12 bases separating them.

This clone was found a few times. The chain carries TRBV7-9 and TRBJ1-4; 7 bases match TRBD1. The CDR3 spans 14 residues. The germline CDR1 and CDR2 sequences are SEHNR and FQNEAQ (reference sequence). V shed 5 bases and J 8 bases; nucleotides not matched to a gene: 8. CDR3 DNA sequence: TGTGCCAGCAGCCAAGGGACAGCGGGGGAAAAACTGTTTTTT. Translating gives CASSQGTAGEKLFF.

The chain recombines TRBV6-4 with TRBJ1-3; D gene unclear. Deletions cut 3 bases from V and 0 bases from J, with 15 bases between. The CDR3 runs to 17 residues. The V gene's germline CDR1 is MRHNA and CDR2 SNTAGT. CDR3 region: CASSDSFPRYSGNTIYF. In DNA, the CDR3 is TGTGCCAGCAGTGATTCCTTCCCACGATACTCTGGAAACACCATATATTTT.

The chain couples TRBV28 to TRBJ2-1; TRBD2 matches 9 bases. Trimming cost V 8 bases and J 6 bases; bases outside gene matches: 8. This CDR3 region has 14 residues. Per germline, CDR1 MDHEN and CDR2 SYDVKM. The CDR3 loop reads CASFSSGEPNEQFF. CDR3 in DNA: TGTGCCAGCTTTTCTAGCGGGGAACCCAATGAGCAGTTCTTC.

This chain links TRBV18 with TRBJ1-2; D perhaps matches TRBD1 (6 bases). The CDR3 has 15 amino acids. Trimming pared 2 bases from V and 3 bases from J, leaving 13 bases between. From germline, CDR1 is KGHSH and CDR2 LQKENI. The CDR3 here is CASSPGGQGYYGYTF. Written as DNA, the CDR3 is TGTGCCAGCTCACCAGGAGGGCAGGGGTACTATGGCTACACCTTC.

This chain links TRBV2 with TRBJ1-2, with a weak D call TRBD1 (6 bases). Trimming took 5 bases from V and 4 from J, leaving 17 bases between them. The germline V gene has CDR1 SNHLY and CDR2 FYNNEI. This CDR3 has 15 amino acids. CDR3: CASSQMDRDIYGYTF. The DNA of the CDR3 is TGTGCCAGCAGTCAAATGGATAGGGACATCTATGGCTACACCTTC. Variable domain in full (rest from reference TRBV2 and TRBJ1-2): EPEVTQTPSHQVTQMGQEVILRCVPISNHLYFYWYRQILGQKVEFLVSFYNNEISEKSEIFDDQFSVERPDGSNFTLKIRSTKLEDSAMYFCASSQMDRDIYGYTFGSGTRLTVV.

The J gene is TRBJ1-2, the V gene TRBV18, with 11 bases matching TRBD1. The CDR3 is made up of 16 amino acids. V trimming: 5 bases; J trimming: 6 bases; junction bases outside the gene matches: 11. Looked up from germline, CDR1 is KGHSH and CDR2 is LQKENI. CDR3 DNA: TGTGCCAGCTCAGCGGGACAGGGGGATCTTGGCCATGGCTACACCTTC. Protein: CASSAGQGDLGHGYTF.

With respect to this clone: This specimen includes other DNA sequences encoding the same CDR3. This rearrangement joins TRBV19 to TRBJ2-3; D remains unclear. Germline lookup yields CDR1 LNHDA and CDR2 SQIVND (reference sequence). The CDR3 is 11 amino acids. V was cut by 3 bases and J by 6 bases, with 4 bases left in between. The CDR3: CASSISDTQYF. The CDR3 nucleotides are TGTGCCAGTAGTATTTCTGATACGCAGTATTTT.

The V call is TRBV19, the J call TRBJ1-2, with D perhaps matching TRBD1 (5 bases). The CDR3 extends over 14 amino acids. Germline V gene lookup returns CDR1 LNHDA and CDR2 SQIVND (reference sequence). V lost 4 bases and J lost 5, with 14 bases in between. CDR3 sequence: CASSTGGELYGYTF. DNA for the CDR3: TGTGCCAGTAGTACTGGGGGAGAGCTTTATGGCTACACCTTC.

The J gene is TRBJ2-7, the V gene TRBV27; 7 bases map to TRBD1. Germline trimming cut 3 bases from V and 1 base from J; bases unmatched to any gene: 6. The CDR3 sequence is 15 residues long. From germline, CDR1 is MNHEY and CDR2 SMNVEV (reference sequence). CDR3: CASSFIRDSSYEQYF. The DNA for the CDR3 is TGTGCCAGCAGTTTTATCCGGGACAGTTCCTACGAGCAGTACTTC.

The V gene is TRBV30, the J gene TRBJ1-4; 8 nucleotides match TRBD1. After removal of 4 bases from V and 5 bases from J, the junction contained 12 bases not matched to a gene. Germline loops: CDR1 GTSNPN, CDR2 SVGIG (reference sequence). The CDR3 loop spans 16 amino acids. The CDR3 loop is CAWIPGQGTPNEKLFF. In DNA, the CDR3 is TGTGCCTGGATCCCAGGACAGGGTACACCAAATGAAAAACTGTTTTTT.

The gene calls are TRBV7-2 and TRBJ2-1, with 15 bases that match TRBD2. Unmatched junction bases numbered 10, after V lost 5 bases and J lost 5 bases. The CDR3 length is 18 residues. Per the germline V gene, CDR1 is SGHTA and CDR2 is FQGNSA. The CDR3 reads CASSQGLAGGGPDNEQFF. The CDR3 DNA reads as TGTGCCAGCAGCCAGGGACTAGCGGGAGGAGGGCCGGACAATGAGCAGTTCTTC.

The table lists this clone with a few counts. The rearrangement joins TRBV29-1 to TRBJ1-1; D uncertain. The CDR3 has 13 amino acids. Trimming cost V 4 bases and J 4 bases, with 13 bases left between them. From germline, CDR1 is SQVTM and CDR2 ANQGSEA. This CDR3 reads CSVGGDEGTEAFF. CDR3 DNA sequence: TGCAGCGTTGGCGGGGATGAGGGCACTGAAGCTTTCTTT.

V usage is TRBV18 and J usage is TRBJ1-2; possibly TRBD1 for D (5 bases). V lost 6 bases, J lost 4 bases, and 12 bases lay in between. CDR1 is KGHSH and CDR2 is LQKENI in the germline V gene. The CDR3 runs 13 residues. CDR3 in amino acids: CASSLRGVYGYTF. CDR3 DNA: TGTGCCAGCTCGCTAAGAGGGGTCTATGGCTACACCTTC.

The V gene is TRBV25-1, the J gene TRBJ1-3; D unclear. Germline CDR1 and CDR2: MGHDK and SYGVNS. V was cut by 7 bases and J by 4 bases, with 11 bases left in between. The CDR3 sequence is 13 residues long. Here the CDR3 reads CASTGPNGNTIYF. The DNA for the CDR3 is TGTGCCAGCACTGGACCCAACGGAAACACCATATATTTT.